This TCR beta chain was retrieved from a study of Ad26.COV2.S vaccination and SARS-CoV-2 variants. TCRdb keeps only in-frame clones here, not all; method: immunoSEQ multiplex PCR. Of about 440,000 clones in the sample, 87% were seen once. In the case of this clone: Antigen specificity is unknown.

Treatment defined: about 20 received Ad26.COV2.S at low or high dose, single or two shots; 5 received placebo; per-sample allocation not given. After the first vaccine or placebo injection, samples were drawn on day 63. General study findings and limits: Non-spike TCR breadth was similar in vaccine and placebo recipients. Greater spike-specific TCR breadth was seen in vaccine recipients than in placebo recipients. TCR breadth and depth estimates may have understated total T cell responses.

This CDR3 has 13 residues. Looked up from germline, CDR1 is ENHRY and CDR2 is SYGVKD. The V end was cut by 4 bases, the J end by 7 bases, with 14 bases between. The chain joins TRBV10-3 to TRBJ2-7; a weak D match, TRBD2 (6 bases). This TCR was recovered from a person aged 18-60 years who received the Ad26.COV2.S COVID-19 vaccine or a placebo. This specimen consisted of peripheral blood, obtained in a trial of Ad26.COV2.S vaccine versus placebo. CDR3 in DNA: TGTGCCATCAGTGGGGAGGAAGGGTTAGAGCAGTACTTC. Translating gives CAISGEEGLEQYF.